The rows below give T cell receptor beta chains drawn from one sample of a study of tumor-infiltrating lymphocytes in primary liver carcinoma. TCRdb called the multiplex PCR reads again in MiXCR, with one record for every CDR3 protein. The data contain over 250,000 distinct CDR3 sequences, about 50% of them singletons. Sample: peripheral blood. Receptors originate from a woman in her 30s with primary liver carcinoma and hepatitis B virus infection. Both conserved end residues are part of each CDR3. D genes are given only for firm matches. Rows give clone size only sometimes, using once, few, many, or a class for an expanded clone.

>few|TRBD2|TRBJ2-7|TRBV4-2|15
CASSQDELAAGEQYF
TGTGCCAGCAGCCAAGATGAACTAGCGGCTGGCGAGCAGTACTTC
>.|TRBD2|TRBJ2-1|TRBV12-3/TRBV12-4|16
CASSLPNAGVGSEQFF
TGTGCCAGCAGTTTACCTAATGCGGGAGTCGGGAGTGAGCAGTTCTTC
>.|.|TRBJ2-7|TRBV12-5|12
CASGLNNYEQYF
TGTGCTAGTGGTTTGAACAACTACGAGCAGTACTTC
>.|.|TRBJ2-1|TRBV11-2|16
CASSRSSGRGYIEQFF
TGTGCCAGTAGCCGCTCATCCGGGCGGGGATACATTGAGCAGTTCTTC
>once|.|TRBJ2-2|TRBV11-2|18
CASREGPTISRNTGELFF
TGTGCCAGCCGTGAGGGACCGACCATTTCCCGGAACACCGGGGAGCTCTTTTTT
>.|.|TRBJ2-5|TRBV4-3|14
CTSSQATRQETQYF
TGCACCAGCAGCCAAGCCACTAGACAAGAGACCCAGTACTTC
>.|.|TRBJ2-1|TRBV14|14
CASSQLLSRIRQFF
TGTGCCAGCAGCCAACTACTTAGCAGGATCAGGCAGTTCTTC
>few|.|TRBJ2-6|TRBV30|16
CAGGSSSSSGANVLTF
TGTGCCGGGGGCTCCAGTTCGAGTTCTGGGGCCAACGTCCTGACTTTC
>.|TRBD1|TRBJ2-7|TRBV11-2|15
CVSSSRWDSPYEQYF
TGTGTCAGCAGTTCCAGGTGGGACAGTCCCTACGAGCAGTACTTC
>.|.|TRBJ2-6|TRBV4-3|18
CASNSYGSGYSGANVLTF
TGCGCCAGCAACTCTTATGGGAGCGGTTACTCTGGGGCCAACGTCCTGACTTTC
>.|.|TRBJ1-6|TRBV5-5|14
CASSLRASNSPLHF
TGTGCCAGCAGCTTGCGGGCCTCAAATTCACCCCTCCACTTT
>many|.|TRBJ2-4|TRBV29-1|14
CSVGGVFGKNIQYF
TGCAGCGTTGGGGGGGTGTTTGGCAAAAACATTCAGTACTTC
>.|.|TRBJ2-2|TRBV7-9|15
CASTPRGQIAGELFF
TGTGCCAGCACCCCCCGGGGACAAATCGCCGGGGAGCTGTTTTTT
>.|.|TRBJ1-5|TRBV10-2|14
CVSSGETPNQPQHF
TGCGTCAGCAGTGGTGAGACTCCCAATCAGCCCCAGCATTTT
>.|.|TRBJ1-5|TRBV28|14
CASSLTPLIQSQHF
TGTGCCAGCAGTTTGACCCCGCTTATCCAGTCCCAGCATTTT
>.|.|TRBJ2-5|TRBV12-3/TRBV12-4|15
CASRGKSGFQETQYF
TGTGCCAGCAGAGGAAAAAGCGGGTTCCAAGAGACCCAGTACTTC
>.|.|TRBJ2-1|TRBV4-1|16
CASSRGWGLTYNEQFF
TGCGCCAGCAGCCGGGGGTGGGGGCTCACCTACAATGAGCAGTTCTTC
>.|.|TRBJ2-7|TRBV12-3/TRBV12-4|15
CASRSGISGSYEQYF
TGTGCCAGCAGATCCGGGATTAGCGGCTCCTACGAGCAGTATTTC
>.|.|TRBJ2-5|TRBV4-1|15
CASSLQGGVQETQYF
TGCGCCAGCAGCCTACAGGGAGGAGTACAAGAGACCCAGTACTTC
>.|TRBD2|TRBJ2-5|TRBV4-1|16
CASSQPQLAVQETQYF
TGCGCCAGCAGCCAACCCCAACTAGCGGTACAAGAGACCCAGTACTTC
>few|TRBD2|TRBJ2-1|TRBV29-1|13
CSVGTSGYNEQFF
TGCAGCGTTGGGACTAGCGGTTACAATGAGCAGTTCTTC
>few|.|TRBJ2-1|TRBV6-2/TRBV6-3|15
CASTPWAGVGNEQFF
TGTGCCAGCACCCCTTGGGCAGGGGTAGGTAATGAGCAGTTCTTC
>many|.|TRBJ2-6|TRBV4-2|12
CASSQDLNVLTF
TGTGCCAGCAGCCAAGATCTCAACGTCCTGACTTTC
>.|.|TRBJ2-2|TRBV7-8|16
CASSPDCAGMTGELFF
TGTGCCAGCAGCCCCGACTGTGCAGGGATGACCGGGGAGCTGTTTTTT
>few|.|TRBJ2-1|TRBV12-3/TRBV12-4|14
CASSQGRGWNEQFF
TGTGCCAGCAGCCAGGGAAGGGGATGGAATGAGCAGTTCTTC
>.|.|TRBJ2-7|TRBV6-5|14
CASSGPRLSYEQYF
TGTGCCAGCAGTGGCCCACGATTGTCTTACGAGCAGTACTTC
>.|.|TRBJ2-5|TRBV7-9|13
CASSLGGSEAQYF
TGTGCCAGCAGCTTAGGGGGTTCGGAGGCCCAGTACTTC
>.|.|TRBJ1-2|TRBV9|16
CASSLRAGAPSYGYTF
TGTGCCAGCAGCCTACGGGCCGGGGCGCCAAGCTATGGCTACACCTTC
>.|.|TRBJ1-4|TRBV28|12
CASHTRGEKLFF
TGTGCCAGCCACACCAGAGGAGAAAAACTGTTTTTT
>.|TRBD1|TRBJ2-1|TRBV29-1|13
CSAPDRGLTEQFF
TGCAGCGCCCCGGACAGGGGGCTCACTGAGCAGTTCTTC
>.|.|TRBJ1-5|TRBV12-3/TRBV12-4|14
CASSRDGINQPQHF
TGTGCCAGCAGCCGAGACGGCATTAATCAGCCCCAGCATTTT
>.|TRBD2|TRBJ2-1|TRBV30|15
CAWGGGLLLYNEQFF
TGTGCCTGGGGGGGGGGACTTTTACTCTACAATGAGCAGTTCTTC
>.|.|TRBJ2-1|TRBV29-1|12
CSGGGQVNEQLF
TGCAGTGGTGGTGGGCAGGTCAATGAGCAGTTATTC
>.|.|TRBJ2-1|TRBV29-1|19
CSVGPASGRIRSSYIEQFF
TGCAGCGTTGGGCCCGCTAGTGGGAGGATCAGGAGCTCCTACATTGAGCAGTTCTTC
>.|.|TRBJ1-5|TRBV11-3|19
CTSSFGGRPSIYSNQPQHF
TGTACCAGCAGCTTCGGGGGCAGGCCCTCGATTTATAGCAATCAGCCCCAGCATTTT
>many|TRBD2|TRBJ2-7|TRBV6-1|14
CASSEVSGGYEQYF
TGTGCCAGCAGTGAAGTTAGCGGGGGGTACGAGCAGTACTTC
>.|TRBD1|TRBJ2-7|TRBV5-1|14
CASSLPTGRAEQYF
TGTGCCAGCAGCTTGCCGACAGGGCGGGCCGAGCAGTACTTC
>many|.|TRBJ2-3|TRBV12-3/TRBV12-4|14
CASKRTDFTDTQYF
TGTGCCAGCAAGCGGACAGATTTCACAGATACGCAGTATTTT
>many|TRBD2|TRBJ2-7|TRBV29-1|14
CSADSGTSGYEQYF
TGCAGCGCCGACTCAGGGACTAGCGGGTACGAGCAGTACTTC
>many|.|TRBJ2-7|TRBV4-1|16
CASSLSGGRLGTEQYF
TGCGCCAGCAGCCTGTCCGGGGGACGCCTAGGTACCGAGCAGTACTTC
>.|TRBD2|TRBJ2-3|TRBV4-3|17
CASSFFSLSGRGDTRYF
TGCGCCAGCAGCTTCTTTTCACTTAGCGGGAGGGGAGATACGCGGTATTTT
>.|.|TRBJ1-1|TRBV6-1|15
CASKKNSGAGTEAFF
TGTGCCAGCAAAAAAAATAGTGGTGCGGGGACTGAAGCTTTCTTT
>few|TRBD1|TRBJ1-5|TRBV7-9|14
CASSLGTGYQPQHF
TGTGCCAGCAGCCTTGGGACAGGATATCAGCCCCAGCATTTT
>few|TRBD2|TRBJ2-7|TRBV2|15
CASTRGGTNSYEQYF
TGTGCCAGCACTAGGGGTGGGACTAACTCCTACGAGCAGTACTTC
>.|.|TRBJ2-6|TRBV6-5|15
CASSPDRSGANVLTF
TGTGCCAGCAGCCCGGACAGATCTGGGGCCAACGTCCTGACTTTC